The source of this TCR beta chain is a study of naive and memory T cell subsets. CMV status came from CD4+ T cell IFNgamma after overnight CMV lysate stimulation of fresh PBMCs. An equimolar mix of two oligonucleotides served as the beta constant-region primer for TRBC1 and TRBC2. The ligated cDNA underwent four PCR rounds using SP2 and nested alpha and beta constant-region primers. TCRdb re-called the UMI-ligation and nested PCR reads through MiXCR, storing one row per CDR3 protein. The data show roughly 83,000 distinct CDR3 sequences, roughly 10% seen once. The germline V and J ends were trimmed by 4 bases and 4 bases, with 11 bases remaining between them. Per the germline V gene, CDR1 is SGHRS and CDR2 is YFSETQ. The CDR3 is 14 amino acids. This clonotype was seen a handful of times. What it binds is not known. General observations from the study: A few larger clonotypes appeared in naive repertoires, especially CD8, possibly memory cells re-expressing CD45RA. Naive and memory subsets had different power law exponents for TCR abundance. RNA-based TCR counts may shift with T cell activation and differentiation. No ground truth validated the naive and memory repertoire findings.

This chain connects TRBV5-1 to TRBJ2-2; D possibly uses TRBD1 or TRBD2 (5 bases each). The TCR comes from a human donor in good health. Sequenced sample: naive CD4+ T cells from blood. CDR3 protein: CASSPGTVTGELFF. The DNA for the CDR3 is TGCGCCAGCAGCCCTGGGACCGTCACCGGGGAGCTGTTTTTT.